The 5 T cell receptor beta chains below were found in one sample sequenced in a study of cytomegalovirus exposure and HLA in healthy donors. The primer mix had 60 Vbeta and 13 Jbeta primers. Assay: immunoSEQ multiplex PCR; the TCRdb copy retains only in-frame clones and omits some. Here the sample spans under 150,000 clones, approximately 70% being singletons. The sample comprised PBMCs. These receptors all stem from a human donor in good health.

The chain links TRBV6-6 to TRBJ2-7, with 8 positions matching TRBD1. The CDR3 contains 15 residues. J was trimmed by 3 bases and V by 0 bases; bases with no gene match: 4. Germline CDR1 MNHNY, CDR2 SVGAGI (reference sequence). This CDR3 is CASSYSPGGNYEQYF. The DNA of the CDR3 is TGTGCCAGCAGTTACTCCCCAGGGGGCAACTACGAGCAGTACTTC.

The rearrangement joins TRBV10-3 to TRBJ2-5; tentatively, D is TRBD1 (6 bases). The J call is uncertain, as TRBJ2-7 better fits the DNA end. The CDR3 is made up of 16 amino acids. The germline V gene has CDR1 ENHRY and CDR2 SYGVKD. CDR3 bases: TGTGCCATCAGTGAGTCCTCCAGGGGATACTCCTACGAGCAGTACTTC. It specifies CAISESSRGYSYEQYF.

The chain links TRBV6-5 to TRBJ1-1; D may be TRBD1 (6 bases). Germline V gene lookup returns CDR1 MNHEY and CDR2 SVGAGI. The CDR3 runs to 14 residues. The germline V and J ends were trimmed by 6 bases and 3 bases, with 14 bases remaining between them. The CDR3 coding sequence is TGTGCCAGCAGAGAGGGGGTAGTGGACACTGAAGCTTTCTTT. Translation gives CASREGVVDTEAFF.

The CDR3 loop reads CAISISGTSGGVEQFF. The CDR3 DNA is TGTGCCATCAGCATTTCCGGGACTAGCGGGGGCGTTGAGCAGTTCTTC. The rearrangement uses TRBV10-3 and TRBJ2-1, with 14 nucleotides matching TRBD2. The CDR3 runs to 16 residues. Trimming took 6 bases from V and 9 from J; bases not matched to a gene: 10. Germline assignment: CDR1 ENHRY and CDR2 SYGVKD.

This sequence joins TRBV28 and TRBJ1-2, with TRBD1 as a possible D gene (6 bases). Germline lookup yields CDR1 MDHEN and CDR2 SYDVKM. Trimming took 4 bases from V and 4 from J, leaving 16 bases between them. There are 15 residues in the CDR3. CDR3 residues: CASSSPGRGAYGYTF. The CDR3 coding sequence is TGTGCCAGCAGTTCCCCTGGCAGGGGAGCCTATGGCTACACCTTC.